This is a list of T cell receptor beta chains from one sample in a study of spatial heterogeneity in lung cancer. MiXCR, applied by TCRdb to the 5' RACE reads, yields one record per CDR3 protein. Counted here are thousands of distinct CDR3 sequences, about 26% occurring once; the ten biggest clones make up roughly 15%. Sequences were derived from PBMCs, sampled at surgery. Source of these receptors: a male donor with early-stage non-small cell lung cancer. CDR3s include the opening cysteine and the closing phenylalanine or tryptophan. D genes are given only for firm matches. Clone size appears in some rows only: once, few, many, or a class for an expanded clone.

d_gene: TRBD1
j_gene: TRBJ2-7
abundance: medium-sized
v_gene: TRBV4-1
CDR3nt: TGCGCCAGCAGCCAAGAAAGGGGGACAGACTTTAACGAGCAGTACTTC
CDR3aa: CASSQERGTDFNEQYF

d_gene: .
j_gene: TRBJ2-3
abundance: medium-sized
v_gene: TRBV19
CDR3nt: TGTGCCAGTAGTGGGGATACGCAGTATTTT
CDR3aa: CASSGDTQYF

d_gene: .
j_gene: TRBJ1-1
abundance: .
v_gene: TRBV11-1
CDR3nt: TGTGCCAGCAGCTTACGGGCAGGGAGAAACACTGAAGCTTTCTTT
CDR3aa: CASSLRAGRNTEAFF

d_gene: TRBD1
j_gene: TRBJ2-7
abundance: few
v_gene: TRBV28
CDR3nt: TGTGCCAGCAGTTCCATCCGACAGGGGGGCAACTACGAGCAGTACTTC
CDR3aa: CASSSIRQGGNYEQYF

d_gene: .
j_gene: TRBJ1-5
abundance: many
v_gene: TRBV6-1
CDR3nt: TGTGCCAGCAGTGTACGAGGGGACAATCAGCCCCAGCATTTT
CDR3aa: CASSVRGDNQPQHF

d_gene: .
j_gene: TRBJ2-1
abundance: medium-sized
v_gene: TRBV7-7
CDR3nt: TGTGCCAGCAGCGAGAAAGGGGTCTCCTACAATGAGCAGTTCTTC
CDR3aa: CASSEKGVSYNEQFF

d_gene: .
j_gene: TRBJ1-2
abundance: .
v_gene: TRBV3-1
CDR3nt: TGTGCCAGCAGCCATTTAAGGGCCACTCATGGCTACACCTTC
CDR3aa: CASSHLRATHGYTF

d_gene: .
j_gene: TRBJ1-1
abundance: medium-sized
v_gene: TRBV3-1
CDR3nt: TGTGCCAGCAGCCAAAGGCCAGGGAACACTGAAGCTTTCTTT
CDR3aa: CASSQRPGNTEAFF

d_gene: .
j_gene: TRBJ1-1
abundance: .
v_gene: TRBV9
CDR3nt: TGTGCCAGCAGCCCGTCGGGGGGGATGAACACTGAAGCTTTCTTT
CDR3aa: CASSPSGGMNTEAFF

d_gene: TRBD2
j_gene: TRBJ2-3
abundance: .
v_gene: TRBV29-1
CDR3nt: TGCAGCGTTGATGCCGGCGGGGGGACAGATACGCAGTATTTT
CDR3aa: CSVDAGGGTDTQYF

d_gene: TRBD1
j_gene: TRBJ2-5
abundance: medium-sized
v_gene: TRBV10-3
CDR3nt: TGTGCCATCAGCCAGACAGGGGGTGAGACCCAGTACTTC
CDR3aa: CAISQTGGETQYF

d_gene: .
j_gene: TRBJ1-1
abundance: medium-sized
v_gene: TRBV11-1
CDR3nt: TGTGCCAGCAGTGTAATGAACACTGAAGCTTTCTTT
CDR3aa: CASSVMNTEAFF

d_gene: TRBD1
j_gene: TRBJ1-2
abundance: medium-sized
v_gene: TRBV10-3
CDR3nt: TGTGCCATCAGTGACCCGGGACAGTGGAGCGTTGGCTACACCTTC
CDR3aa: CAISDPGQWSVGYTF

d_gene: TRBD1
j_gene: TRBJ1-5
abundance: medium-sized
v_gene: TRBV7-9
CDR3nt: TGTGCCAGCAGCTTAGGACAGGGGAGCAATCAGCCCCAGCATTTT
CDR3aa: CASSLGQGSNQPQHF

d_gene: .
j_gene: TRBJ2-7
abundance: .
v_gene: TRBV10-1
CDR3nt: TGCGCCAGCAGTGAGTCGAATCAGCGGGCAAACTACGAGCAGTACTTC
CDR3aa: CASSESNQRANYEQYF

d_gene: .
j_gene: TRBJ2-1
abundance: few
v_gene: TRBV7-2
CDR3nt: TGTGCCAGCAGCTTATTCGCCAGGGGAATTTCCTACAATGAGCAGTTCTTC
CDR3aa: CASSLFARGISYNEQFF

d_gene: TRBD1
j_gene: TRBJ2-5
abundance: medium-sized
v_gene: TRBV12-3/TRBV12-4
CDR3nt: TGTGCCAGCAGACCCAGGGGACAGAGCCAAGAGACCCAGTACTTC
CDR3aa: CASRPRGQSQETQYF

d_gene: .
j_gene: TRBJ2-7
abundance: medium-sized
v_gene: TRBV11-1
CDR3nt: TGTGCCAGCAGCGACCTTAGCGTTCCGAGCTCCTACGAGCAGTACTTC
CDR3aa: CASSDLSVPSSYEQYF

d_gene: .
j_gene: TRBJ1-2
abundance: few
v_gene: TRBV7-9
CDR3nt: TGTGCCAGCAGCTTAGATGGTCGGGGCCCAGGGGGCTACACCTTC
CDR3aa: CASSLDGRGPGGYTF

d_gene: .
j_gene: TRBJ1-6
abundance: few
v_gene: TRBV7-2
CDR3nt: TGTGCCAGCAGCCCCGTTTTGGGGGTGGTATCACCCCTCCACTTT
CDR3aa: CASSPVLGVVSPLHF

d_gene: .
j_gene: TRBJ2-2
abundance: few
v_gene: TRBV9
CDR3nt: TGTGCCAGCAGCGCTTACACCGGGGAGCTGTTTTTT
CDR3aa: CASSAYTGELFF

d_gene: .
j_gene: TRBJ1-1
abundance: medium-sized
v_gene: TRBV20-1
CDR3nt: TGCAGTGCTAGGGACGACATGAACACTGAAGCTTTCTTT
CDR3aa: CSARDDMNTEAFF

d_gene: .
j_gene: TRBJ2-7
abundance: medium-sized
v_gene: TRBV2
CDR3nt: TGTGCCAGCAGCGAGGGACCTCGAGCCTACGAGCAGTACTTC
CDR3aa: CASSEGPRAYEQYF

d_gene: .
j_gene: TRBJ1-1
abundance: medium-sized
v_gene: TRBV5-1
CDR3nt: TGCGCCAGCAGCTTGGTCGGGAAAGGCACTGAAGCTTTCTTT
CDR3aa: CASSLVGKGTEAFF

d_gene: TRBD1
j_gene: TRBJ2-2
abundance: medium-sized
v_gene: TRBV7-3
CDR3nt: TGTGCCAGCAGCTATGGACAGGGGGCAGGCGGGGAGCTGTTTTTT
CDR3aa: CASSYGQGAGGELFF

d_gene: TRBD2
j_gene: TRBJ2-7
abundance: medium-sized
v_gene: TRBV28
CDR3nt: TGTGCCAGCAGTTTAACTAGCGCGAGGAGCTCCTACGAGCAGTACTTC
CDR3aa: CASSLTSARSSYEQYF

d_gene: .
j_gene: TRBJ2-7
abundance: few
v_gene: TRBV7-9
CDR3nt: TGTGCCAGCAGCTTAGGAACCGGGACCTTAGGCGGGGAGCAGTACTTC
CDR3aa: CASSLGTGTLGGEQYF

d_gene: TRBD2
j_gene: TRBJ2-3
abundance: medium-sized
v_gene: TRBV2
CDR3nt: TGTGCCAGCAGTGAAGGGACTAGCGGTAGCACAGATACGCAGTATTTT
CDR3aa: CASSEGTSGSTDTQYF

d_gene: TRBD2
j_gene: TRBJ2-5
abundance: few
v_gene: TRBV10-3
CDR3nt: TGTGCCATCAGTGAGAATGGGAGGGTAATGGAGACCCAGTACTTC
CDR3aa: CAISENGRVMETQYF

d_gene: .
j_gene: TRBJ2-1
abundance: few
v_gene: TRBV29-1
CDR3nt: TGCAGCGTTGAATACGGAGGGGGGAGCTCCTACAATGAGCAGTTCTTC
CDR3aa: CSVEYGGGSSYNEQFF

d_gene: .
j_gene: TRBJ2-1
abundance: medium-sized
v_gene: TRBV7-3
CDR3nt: TGTGCCAGCAGCCCTACAGGGTTAGGTGAGCAGTTCTTC
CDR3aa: CASSPTGLGEQFF

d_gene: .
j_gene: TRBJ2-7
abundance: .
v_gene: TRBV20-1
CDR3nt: TGCAGTGCCCCTCGTCGGGACCAGGGATACGAGCAGTACTTC
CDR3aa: CSAPRRDQGYEQYF

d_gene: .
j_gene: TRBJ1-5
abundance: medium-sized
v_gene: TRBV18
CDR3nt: TGTGCCAGCTCACCACAGGGGGTCAATCAGCCCCAGCATTTT
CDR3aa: CASSPQGVNQPQHF

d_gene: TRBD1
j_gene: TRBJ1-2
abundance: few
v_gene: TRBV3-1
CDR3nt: TGTGCCAGCAGCCAAAGTCCCGGGACAGGGTTTTACTACACCTTC
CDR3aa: CASSQSPGTGFYYTF

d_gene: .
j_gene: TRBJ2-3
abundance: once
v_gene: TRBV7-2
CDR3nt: TGTGCCAGCAGCCCCCAGGGGGGGGGACTTAATACGCAGTATTTT
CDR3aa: CASSPQGGGLNTQYF

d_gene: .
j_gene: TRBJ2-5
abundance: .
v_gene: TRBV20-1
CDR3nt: TGCAGTGCTAGACCTCACGGGGGCCTGGAGACCCAGTACTTC
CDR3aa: CSARPHGGLETQYF

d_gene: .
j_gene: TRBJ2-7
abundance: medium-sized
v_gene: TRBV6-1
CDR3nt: TGTGCCAGCAGTGAATTTGGGGATAGCTCCTACGAGCAGTACTTC
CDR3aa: CASSEFGDSSYEQYF

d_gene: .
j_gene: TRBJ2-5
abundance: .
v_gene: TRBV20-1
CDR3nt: TGCAGTGCTAGCCCCGGGGGACAAGAGACCCAGTACTTC
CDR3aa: CSASPGGQETQYF

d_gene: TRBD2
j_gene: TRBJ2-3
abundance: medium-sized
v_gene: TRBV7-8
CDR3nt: TGTGCCAGCAGCGAGCAGCGGGGAAACACAGATACGCAGTATTTT
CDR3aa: CASSEQRGNTDTQYF

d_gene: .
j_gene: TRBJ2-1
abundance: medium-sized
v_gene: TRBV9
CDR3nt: TGTGCCAGCAGCGAGGACCCCGGGGGCTCCTACAATGAGCAGTTCTTC
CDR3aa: CASSEDPGGSYNEQFF

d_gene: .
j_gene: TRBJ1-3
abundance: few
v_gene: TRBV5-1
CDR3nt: TGCGCCAGCAGCTTGGCCCCCATACAGGGTTCTGGAAACACCATATATTTT
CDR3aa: CASSLAPIQGSGNTIYF

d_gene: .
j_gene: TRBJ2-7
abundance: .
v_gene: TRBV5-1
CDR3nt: TGCGCCAGCAGCTCCATTTGGGGCTACGAGCAGTACTTC
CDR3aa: CASSSIWGYEQYF

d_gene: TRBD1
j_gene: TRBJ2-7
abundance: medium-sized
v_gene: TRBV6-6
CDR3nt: TGTGCCAGCAGGAGGACAGGGACCTCCTACGAGCAGTACTTC
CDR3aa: CASRRTGTSYEQYF

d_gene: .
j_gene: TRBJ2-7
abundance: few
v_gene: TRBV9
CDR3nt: TGTGCCAGCAGCGTAGGACCGGGGCCCTACGAGCAGTACTTC
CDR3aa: CASSVGPGPYEQYF

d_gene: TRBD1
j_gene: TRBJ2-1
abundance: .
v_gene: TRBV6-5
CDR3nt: TGTGCCAGCAGAGAACAGGGGGTTGGGTCCTACAATGAGCAGTTCTTC
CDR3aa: CASREQGVGSYNEQFF